These T cell receptor beta chains were read from a single sample in a study of beta chain bispecific antibodies for T cell cancers. These TCRs are of unknown antigen specificity. TCRdb used MiXCR to reprocess the 5' RACE reads, holding one entry per CDR3 protein. This table holds tens of thousands of distinct CDR3 sequences, about 2% found once. Specimen: healthy donor T cells cultured with leukemia cells, collected from a culture containing a bispecific antibody targeting TCR Vbeta12. The receptor source for this set is a human donor in good health. Some clones in this sample may be carry-over from other donors' samples. The CDR3 runs from the conserved cysteine through the conserved F or W. The D gene is left open where the match is weak. Only some rows state a clone size, as once, few, many or a class for expanded clones.

j_gene: TRBJ1-3
v_gene: TRBV10-3
abundance: many
d_gene: NA
CDR3aa: CALNSGNTIYF
CDR3nt: TGTGCCTTGAACTCTGGAAACACCATATATTTT

j_gene: TRBJ2-5
v_gene: TRBV20-1
abundance: many
d_gene: NA
CDR3aa: CSARAQETQYF
CDR3nt: TGCAGTGCAAGGGCCCAAGAGACCCAGTACTTC

j_gene: TRBJ2-7
v_gene: TRBV19
abundance: many
d_gene: TRBD1
CDR3aa: CASSMGTGVSLYEQYF
CDR3nt: TGTGCCAGTAGTATGGGCACAGGGGTAAGTCTCTACGAGCAGTACTTC

j_gene: TRBJ2-1
v_gene: TRBV20-1
abundance: many
d_gene: NA
CDR3aa: CSASHRLHGDEQFF
CDR3nt: TGCAGTGCTAGTCACAGGCTGCATGGGGATGAGCAGTTCTTC

j_gene: TRBJ2-3
v_gene: TRBV27
abundance: many
d_gene: NA
CDR3aa: CASSLGQGGITDTQYF
CDR3nt: TGTGCCAGCAGTTTAGGCCAGGGCGGCATCACAGATACGCAGTATTTT

j_gene: TRBJ2-1
v_gene: TRBV6-5
abundance: medium-sized
d_gene: NA
CDR3aa: CASSYQGAHNEQFF
CDR3nt: TGTGCCAGCAGTTACCAAGGGGCGCACAATGAGCAGTTCTTC

j_gene: TRBJ1-2
v_gene: TRBV19
abundance: few
d_gene: TRBD1
CDR3aa: CASNLFGTGDLYGYTF
CDR3nt: TGTGCCAGTAACCTATTTGGGACAGGGGATCTCTATGGCTACACCTTC

j_gene: TRBJ1-5
v_gene: TRBV10-3
abundance: many
d_gene: NA
CDR3aa: CASWDLGQPQHF
CDR3nt: TGTGCCTCGTGGGACCTTGGGCAGCCCCAGCATTTT

j_gene: TRBJ2-3
v_gene: TRBV7-6
abundance: many
d_gene: NA
CDR3aa: CASSLYRWPGDTQYF
CDR3nt: TGTGCCAGCAGCTTATATCGGTGGCCAGGGGATACGCAGTATTTT

j_gene: TRBJ1-5
v_gene: TRBV4-2
abundance: many
d_gene: NA
CDR3aa: CASSPEWTADSNQPQHF
CDR3nt: TGTGCCAGCAGCCCAGAGTGGACAGCCGATAGCAATCAGCCCCAGCATTTT

j_gene: TRBJ1-1
v_gene: TRBV3-1
abundance: many
d_gene: NA
CDR3aa: CASSQVQGNTEAFF
CDR3nt: TGTGCCAGCAGCCAAGTACAGGGGAACACTGAAGCTTTCTTT

j_gene: TRBJ2-3
v_gene: TRBV5-5
abundance: many
d_gene: TRBD2
CDR3aa: CASSSRGTSGLTDTQYF
CDR3nt: TGTGCCAGCAGCTCTCGTGGGACTAGCGGACTCACAGATACGCAGTATTTT

j_gene: TRBJ2-7
v_gene: TRBV9
abundance: many
d_gene: NA
CDR3aa: CASSVGAGDYYEQYF
CDR3nt: TGTGCCAGCAGCGTAGGGGCAGGGGATTACTACGAGCAGTACTTC

j_gene: TRBJ2-7
v_gene: TRBV29-1
abundance: many
d_gene: NA
CDR3aa: CSVEGGGGVESYEQYF
CDR3nt: TGCAGCGTTGAAGGGGGAGGGGGCGTCGAATCCTACGAGCAGTACTTC

j_gene: TRBJ1-1
v_gene: TRBV28
abundance: many
d_gene: NA
CDR3aa: CASNLAENTEAFF
CDR3nt: TGTGCCAGTAATCTGGCTGAGAACACTGAAGCTTTCTTT

j_gene: TRBJ2-1
v_gene: TRBV25-1
abundance: many
d_gene: TRBD2
CDR3aa: CASSESGLAGQNEQFF
CDR3nt: TGTGCCAGCAGTGAATCGGGACTAGCGGGTCAGAATGAGCAGTTCTTC

j_gene: TRBJ2-7
v_gene: TRBV6-2/TRBV6-3
abundance: medium-sized
d_gene: TRBD1
CDR3aa: CASSGQGSVPGEQYF
CDR3nt: TGTGCCAGCAGCGGACAGGGTAGTGTTCCAGGCGAGCAGTACTTC

j_gene: TRBJ1-2
v_gene: TRBV30
abundance: NA
d_gene: NA
CDR3aa: CAGLNYGYTF
CDR3nt: TGTGCCGGACTAAACTATGGCTACACCTTC

j_gene: TRBJ2-2
v_gene: TRBV5-1
abundance: many
d_gene: TRBD1
CDR3aa: CASSLRTGVNTGELFF
CDR3nt: TGCGCCAGCAGCTTGAGGACAGGGGTCAACACCGGGGAGCTGTTTTTT

j_gene: TRBJ2-6
v_gene: TRBV15
abundance: many
d_gene: NA
CDR3aa: CATSRERLASPSGANVLTF
CDR3nt: TGTGCCACCAGCAGAGAGCGGCTAGCTTCGCCGTCTGGGGCCAACGTCCTGACTTTC

j_gene: TRBJ1-6
v_gene: TRBV27
abundance: many
d_gene: NA
CDR3aa: CASSPQVGGIYSPLHF
CDR3nt: TGTGCCAGCAGTCCCCAGGTAGGGGGGATCTACTCACCCCTCCACTTT

j_gene: TRBJ2-1
v_gene: TRBV2
abundance: many
d_gene: NA
CDR3aa: CASMGARSYNEQFF
CDR3nt: TGTGCCAGCATGGGGGCCAGATCCTACAATGAGCAGTTCTTC